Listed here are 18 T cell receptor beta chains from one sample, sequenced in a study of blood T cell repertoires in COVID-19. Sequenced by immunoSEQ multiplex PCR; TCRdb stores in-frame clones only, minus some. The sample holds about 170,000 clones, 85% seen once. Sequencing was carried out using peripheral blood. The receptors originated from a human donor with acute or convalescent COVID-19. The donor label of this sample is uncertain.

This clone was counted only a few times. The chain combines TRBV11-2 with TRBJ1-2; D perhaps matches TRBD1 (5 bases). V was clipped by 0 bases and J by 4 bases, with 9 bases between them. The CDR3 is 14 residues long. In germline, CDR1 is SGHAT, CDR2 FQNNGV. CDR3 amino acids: CASSLDPGVYGYTF. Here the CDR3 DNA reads TGTGCCAGCAGCTTAGATCCGGGGGTCTATGGCTACACCTTC.

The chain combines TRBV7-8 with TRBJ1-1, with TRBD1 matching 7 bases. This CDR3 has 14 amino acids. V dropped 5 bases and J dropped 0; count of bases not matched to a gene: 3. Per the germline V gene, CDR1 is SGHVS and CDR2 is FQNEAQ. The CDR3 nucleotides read TGTGCCAGCAGCCGACAGGGTGTGAACACTGAAGCTTTCTTT. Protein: CASSRQGVNTEAFF.

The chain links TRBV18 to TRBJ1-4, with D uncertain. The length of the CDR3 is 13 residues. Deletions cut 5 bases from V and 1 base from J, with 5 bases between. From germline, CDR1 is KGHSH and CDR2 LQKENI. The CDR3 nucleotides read TGTGCCAGCTCAACGAGAACTAATGAAAAACTGTTTTTT. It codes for CASSTRTNEKLFF.

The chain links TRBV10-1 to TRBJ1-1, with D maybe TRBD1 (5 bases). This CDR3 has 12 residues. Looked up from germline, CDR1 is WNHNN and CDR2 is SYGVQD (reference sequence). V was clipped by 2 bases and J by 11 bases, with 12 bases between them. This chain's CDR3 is CASSETGRGAFF. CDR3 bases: TGCGCCAGCAGTGAGACCGGCCGGGGGGCTTTCTTT.

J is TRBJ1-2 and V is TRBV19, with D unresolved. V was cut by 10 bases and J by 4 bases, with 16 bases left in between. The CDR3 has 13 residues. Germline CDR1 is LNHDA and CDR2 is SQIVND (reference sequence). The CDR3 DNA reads TGTGCCACCATGAATCCCCGGGGCTATGGCTACACCTTC. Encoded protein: CATMNPRGYGYTF.

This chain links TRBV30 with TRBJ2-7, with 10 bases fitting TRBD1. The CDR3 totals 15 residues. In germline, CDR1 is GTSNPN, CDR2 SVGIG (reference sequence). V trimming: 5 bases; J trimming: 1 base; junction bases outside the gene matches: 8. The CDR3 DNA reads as TGTGCCTGGGGGGCGGGACAGGGGATTTCCTACGAGCAGTACTTC. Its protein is CAWGAGQGISYEQYF.

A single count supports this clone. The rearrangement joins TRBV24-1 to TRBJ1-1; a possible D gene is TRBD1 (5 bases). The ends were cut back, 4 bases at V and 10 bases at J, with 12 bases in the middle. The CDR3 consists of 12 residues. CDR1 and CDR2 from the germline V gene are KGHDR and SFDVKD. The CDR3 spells CATSDSVGPAFF. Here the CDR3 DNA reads TGTGCCACCAGTGACTCCGTGGGGCCAGCTTTCTTT.

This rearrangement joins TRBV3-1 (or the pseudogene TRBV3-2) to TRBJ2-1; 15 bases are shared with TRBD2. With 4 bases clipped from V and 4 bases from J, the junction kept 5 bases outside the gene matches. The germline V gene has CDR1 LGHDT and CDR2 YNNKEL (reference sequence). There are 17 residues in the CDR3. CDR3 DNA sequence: TGTGCCAGCAGCCCCGGGACTAGCGGGGGGCGTTACAATGAGCAGTTCTTC. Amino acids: CASSPGTSGGRYNEQFF.

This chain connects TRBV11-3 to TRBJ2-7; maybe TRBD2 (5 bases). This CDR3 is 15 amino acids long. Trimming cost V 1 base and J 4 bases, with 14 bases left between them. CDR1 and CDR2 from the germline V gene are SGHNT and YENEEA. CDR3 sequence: CASSLGGLAWYEQYF. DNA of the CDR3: TGTGCCAGCAGCTTAGGAGGGTTAGCGTGGTACGAGCAGTACTTC.

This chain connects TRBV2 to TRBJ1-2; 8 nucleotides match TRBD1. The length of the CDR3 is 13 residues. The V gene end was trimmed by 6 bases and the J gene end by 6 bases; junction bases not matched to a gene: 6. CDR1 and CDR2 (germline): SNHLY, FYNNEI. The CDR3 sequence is CASRTGERHGYTF. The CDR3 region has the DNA TGTGCCAGCAGGACAGGGGAGCGTCATGGCTACACCTTC.

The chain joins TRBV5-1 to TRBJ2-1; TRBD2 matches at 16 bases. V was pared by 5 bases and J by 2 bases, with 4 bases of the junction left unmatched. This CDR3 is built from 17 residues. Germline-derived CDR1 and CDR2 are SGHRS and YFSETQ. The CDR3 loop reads CASRGLAGGPPYNEQFF. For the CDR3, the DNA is TGCGCCAGCAGGGGACTAGCGGGGGGGCCGCCCTACAATGAGCAGTTCTTC. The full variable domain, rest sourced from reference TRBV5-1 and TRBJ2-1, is KAGVTQTPRYLIKTRGQQVTLSCSPISGHRSVSWYQQTPGQGLQFLFEYFSETQRNKGNFPGRFSGRQFSNSRSEMNVSTLELGDSALYLCASRGLAGGPPYNEQFFGPGTRLTVL.

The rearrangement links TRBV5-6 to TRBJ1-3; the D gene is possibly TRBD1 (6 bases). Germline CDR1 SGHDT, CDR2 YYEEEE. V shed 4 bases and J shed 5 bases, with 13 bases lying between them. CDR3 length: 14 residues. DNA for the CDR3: TGTGCCAGCAGCCCTGGGGGGGCAAGAAACACCATATATTTT. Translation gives CASSPGGARNTIYF.

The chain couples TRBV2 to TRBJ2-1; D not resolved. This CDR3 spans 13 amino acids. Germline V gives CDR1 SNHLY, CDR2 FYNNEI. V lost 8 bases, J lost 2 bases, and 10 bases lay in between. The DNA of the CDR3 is TGTGCCAGCTCATTCGCGCCCTACAATGAGCAGTTCTTC. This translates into CASSFAPYNEQFF. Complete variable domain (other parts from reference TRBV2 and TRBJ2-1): EPEVTQTPSHQVTQMGQEVILRCVPISNHLYFYWYRQILGQKVEFLVSFYNNEISEKSEIFDDQFSVERPDGSNFTLKIRSTKLEDSAMYFCASSFAPYNEQFFGPGTRLTVL.

The CDR3 DNA reads as TGTGCCAGAAGCTTGCCCCGGGGTGGGTTTAGCAATCAGCCCCAGCATTTT. The encoded protein is CARSLPRGGFSNQPQHF. The chain is built from TRBV5-3 and TRBJ1-5; D is unresolved. TRBV5-3 is an open reading frame whose function is uncertain. This CDR3 comprises 17 residues. The ends were cut back, 1 base at V and 0 bases at J, with 14 bases in the middle.

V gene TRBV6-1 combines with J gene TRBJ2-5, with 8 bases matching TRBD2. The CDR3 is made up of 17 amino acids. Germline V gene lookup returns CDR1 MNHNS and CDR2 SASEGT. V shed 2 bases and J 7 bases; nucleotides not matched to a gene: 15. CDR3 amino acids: CASSEPPGGSGGGTQYF. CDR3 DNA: TGTGCCAGCAGTGAACCGCCTGGAGGGAGCGGGGGAGGGACCCAGTACTTC.

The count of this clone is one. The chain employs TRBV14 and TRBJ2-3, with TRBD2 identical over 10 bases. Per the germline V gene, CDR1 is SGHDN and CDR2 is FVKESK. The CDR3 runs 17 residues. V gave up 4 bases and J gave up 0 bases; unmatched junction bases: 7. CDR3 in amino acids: CASSPGSGGASTDTQYF. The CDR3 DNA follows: TGTGCCAGCAGCCCCGGAAGCGGGGGGGCGAGCACAGATACGCAGTATTTT. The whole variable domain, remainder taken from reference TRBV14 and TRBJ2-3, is EAGVTQFPSHSVIEKGQTVTLRCDPISGHDNLYWYRRVMGKEIKFLLHFVKESKQDESGMPNNRFLAERTGGTYSTLKVQPAELEDSGVYFCASSPGSGGASTDTQYFGPGTRLTVL.

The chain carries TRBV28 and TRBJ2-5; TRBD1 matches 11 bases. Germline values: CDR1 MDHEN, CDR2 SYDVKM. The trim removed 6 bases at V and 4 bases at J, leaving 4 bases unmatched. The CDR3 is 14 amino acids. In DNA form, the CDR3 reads TGTGCCAGCAGCCGGACAGGGGGCGGAGAGACCCAGTACTTC. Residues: CASSRTGGGETQYF.

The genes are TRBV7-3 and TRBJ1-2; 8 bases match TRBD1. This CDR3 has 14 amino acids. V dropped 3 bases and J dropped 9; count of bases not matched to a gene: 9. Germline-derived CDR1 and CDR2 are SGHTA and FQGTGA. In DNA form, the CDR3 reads TGTGCCAGCAGCTTGGACAGGGCCCACCAAAGCTACACCTTC. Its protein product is CASSLDRAHQSYTF.